This record covers a single T cell receptor beta chain. TCRdb's table, derived via immunoSEQ multiplex PCR, lists solely in-frame clones and lacks some. Here the sample spans approximately 67,000 clones, about four fifths being singletons. The data originate from a study of a mutant IDH1 vaccine in newly diagnosed glioma. As for time point: baseline, week 1 (first vaccination visit). Sample treatment: pre-vaccination baseline after standard-of-care therapy. The receptor was derived from a woman between 18 and 30 years old with glioma. Some clones in this sample may be carry-over from other donors' samples. Sequenced material: peripheral blood mononuclear cells (PBMCs), taken from a glioma patient treated with radiotherapy, temozolomide or both.

CDR3 amino acids: CASSSREGRTGELFF. The DNA of the CDR3 is TGTGCCAGCAGCTCTAGAGAAGGGAGAACCGGGGAGCTGTTTTTT. The chain carries TRBV14 and TRBJ2-2; tentative D call: TRBD2 (5 bases). CDR3 length equals 15 residues. V shed 5 bases and J shed 5 bases, with 15 bases lying between them. The germline V gene encodes CDR1 SGHDN and CDR2 FVKESK.